This T cell receptor (beta chain) was identified in a study of blood T cell repertoires in COVID-19. Study-level background: The United States, Italy and Spain provided the acute and convalescent COVID-19 samples.

Original data processing: By means of reference gene primer amplification, nucleated cell counts were estimated. Only in-frame clones appear in the TCRdb table, and some are missing; sequencing was by immunoSEQ multiplex PCR. V and J calls and clone size follow that table, whereas D and trimming were derived from the DNA. The repertoire holds about 100,000 clones, 80% to 95% seen once, with around 2% in the top ten. Patients from Seattle were sampled longitudinally, starting during active infection. V shed 0 bases and J shed 7 bases, with 12 bases lying between them. Germline CDR1 MNHEY, CDR2 SVGAGI. The CDR3 runs 14 residues.

Sequencing was carried out using peripheral blood. The clonotype was recovered from a woman aged 45 to 65 with COVID-19, enrolled during active disease. The V gene is TRBV6-5, the J gene TRBJ1-2; possible D gene TRBD1, 5 bases. The CDR3 is CASSYSPGPLGYTF. DNA for the CDR3: TGTGCCAGCAGTTACTCCCCAGGGCCCCTTGGCTACACCTTC.